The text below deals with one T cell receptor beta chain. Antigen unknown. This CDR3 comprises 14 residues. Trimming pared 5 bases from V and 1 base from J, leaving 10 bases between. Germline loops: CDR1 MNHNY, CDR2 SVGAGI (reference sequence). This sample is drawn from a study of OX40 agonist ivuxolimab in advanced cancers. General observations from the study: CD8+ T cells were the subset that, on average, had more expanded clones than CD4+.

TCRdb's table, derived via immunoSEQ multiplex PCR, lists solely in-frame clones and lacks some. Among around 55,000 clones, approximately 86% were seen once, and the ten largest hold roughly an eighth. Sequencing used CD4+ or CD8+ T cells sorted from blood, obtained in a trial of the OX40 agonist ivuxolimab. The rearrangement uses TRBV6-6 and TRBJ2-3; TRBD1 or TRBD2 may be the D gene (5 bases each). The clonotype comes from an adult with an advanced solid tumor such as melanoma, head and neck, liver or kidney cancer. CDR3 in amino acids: CASSTRGGTDTQYF. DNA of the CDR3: TGTGCCAGCAGTACCAGAGGGGGCACAGATACGCAGTATTTT.